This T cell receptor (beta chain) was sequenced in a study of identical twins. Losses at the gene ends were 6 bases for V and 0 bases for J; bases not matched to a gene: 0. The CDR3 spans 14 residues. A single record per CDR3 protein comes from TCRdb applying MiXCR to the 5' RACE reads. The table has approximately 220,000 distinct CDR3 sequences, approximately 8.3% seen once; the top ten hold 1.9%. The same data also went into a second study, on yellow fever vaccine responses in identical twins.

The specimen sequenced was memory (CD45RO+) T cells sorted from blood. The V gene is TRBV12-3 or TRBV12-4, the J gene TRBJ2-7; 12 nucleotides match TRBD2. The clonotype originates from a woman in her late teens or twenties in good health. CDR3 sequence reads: CASRLAGGSYEQYF. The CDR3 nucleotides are TGTGCCAGCAGACTAGCGGGAGGCTCCTACGAGCAGTACTTC.